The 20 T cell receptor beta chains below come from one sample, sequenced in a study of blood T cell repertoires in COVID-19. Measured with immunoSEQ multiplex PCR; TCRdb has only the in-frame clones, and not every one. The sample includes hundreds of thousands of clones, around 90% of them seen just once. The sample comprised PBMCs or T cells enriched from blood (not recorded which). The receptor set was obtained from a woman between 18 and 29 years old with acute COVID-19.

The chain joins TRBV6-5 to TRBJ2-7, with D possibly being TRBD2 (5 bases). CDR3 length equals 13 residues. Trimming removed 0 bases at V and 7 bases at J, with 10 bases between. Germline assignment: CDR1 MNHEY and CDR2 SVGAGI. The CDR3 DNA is TGTGCCAGCAGTTACTCAAGAGGGATGGAGCAGTACTTC. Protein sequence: CASSYSRGMEQYF.

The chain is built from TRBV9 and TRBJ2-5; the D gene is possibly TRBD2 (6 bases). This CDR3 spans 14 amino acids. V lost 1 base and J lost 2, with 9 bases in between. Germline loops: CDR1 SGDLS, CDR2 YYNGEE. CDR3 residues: CASSVLGGQETQYF. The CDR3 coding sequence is TGTGCCAGCAGCGTATTGGGGGGACAAGAGACCCAGTACTTC.

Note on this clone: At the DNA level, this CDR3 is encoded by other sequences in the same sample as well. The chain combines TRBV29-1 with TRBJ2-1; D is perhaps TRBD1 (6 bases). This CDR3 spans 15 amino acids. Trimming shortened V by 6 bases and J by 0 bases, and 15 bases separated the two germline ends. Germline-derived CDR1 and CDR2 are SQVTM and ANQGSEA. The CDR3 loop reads CSVRAGVSSYNEQFF. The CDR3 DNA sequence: TGCAGCGTGAGGGCAGGGGTGAGCTCCTACAATGAGCAGTTCTTC.

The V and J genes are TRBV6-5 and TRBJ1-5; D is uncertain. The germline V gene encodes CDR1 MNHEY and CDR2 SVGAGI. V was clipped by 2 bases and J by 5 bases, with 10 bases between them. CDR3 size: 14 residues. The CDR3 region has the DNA TGTGCCAGCAGTTACAGGGAGTTAGATCAGCCCCAGCATTTT. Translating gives CASSYRELDQPQHF.

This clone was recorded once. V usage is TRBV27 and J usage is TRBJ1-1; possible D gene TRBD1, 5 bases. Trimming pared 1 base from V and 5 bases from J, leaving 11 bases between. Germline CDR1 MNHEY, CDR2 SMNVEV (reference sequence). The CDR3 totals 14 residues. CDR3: CASSLWGGSTEAFF. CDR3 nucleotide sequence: TGTGCCAGCAGTTTATGGGGGGGTTCGACTGAAGCTTTCTTT.

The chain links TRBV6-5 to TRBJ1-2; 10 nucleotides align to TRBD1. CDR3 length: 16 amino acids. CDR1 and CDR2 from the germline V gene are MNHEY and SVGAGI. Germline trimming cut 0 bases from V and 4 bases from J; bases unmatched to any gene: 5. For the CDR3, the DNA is TGTGCCAGCAGTTACTCTACCGGGACAGGGGCCTATGGCTACACCTTC. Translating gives CASSYSTGTGAYGYTF.

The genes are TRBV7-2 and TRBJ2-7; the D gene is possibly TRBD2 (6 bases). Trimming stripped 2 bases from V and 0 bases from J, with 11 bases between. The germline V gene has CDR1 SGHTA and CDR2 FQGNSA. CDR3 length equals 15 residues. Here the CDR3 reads CASSLSPSDSYEQYF. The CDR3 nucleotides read TGTGCCAGCAGCTTATCCCCTAGCGACTCCTACGAGCAGTACTTC.

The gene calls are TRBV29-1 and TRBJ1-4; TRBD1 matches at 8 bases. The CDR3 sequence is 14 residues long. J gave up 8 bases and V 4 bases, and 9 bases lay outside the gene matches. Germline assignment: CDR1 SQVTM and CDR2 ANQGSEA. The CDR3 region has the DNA TGCAGCGTTGCCCCGGGACAGGCCGGCGAAAAACTGTTTTTT. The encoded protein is CSVAPGQAGEKLFF.

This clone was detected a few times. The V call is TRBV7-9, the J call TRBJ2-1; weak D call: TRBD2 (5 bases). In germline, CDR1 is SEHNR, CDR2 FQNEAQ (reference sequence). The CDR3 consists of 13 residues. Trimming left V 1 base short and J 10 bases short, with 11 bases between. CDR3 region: CASSLEGVSEQFF. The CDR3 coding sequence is TGTGCCAGCAGCTTAGAGGGAGTCTCGGAGCAGTTCTTC.

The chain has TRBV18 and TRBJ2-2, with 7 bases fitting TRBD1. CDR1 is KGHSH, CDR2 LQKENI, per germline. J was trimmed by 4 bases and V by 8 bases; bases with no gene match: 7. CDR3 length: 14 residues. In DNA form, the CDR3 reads TGTGCCAGCGCCTCCCAGGGGGTCACCGGGGAGCTGTTTTTT. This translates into CASASQGVTGELFF.

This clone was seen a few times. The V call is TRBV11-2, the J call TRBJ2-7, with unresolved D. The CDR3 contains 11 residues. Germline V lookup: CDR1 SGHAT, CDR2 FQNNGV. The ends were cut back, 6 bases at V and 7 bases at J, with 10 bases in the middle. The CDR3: CASREISEQYF. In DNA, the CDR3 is TGTGCCAGCAGGGAGATATCGGAGCAGTACTTC. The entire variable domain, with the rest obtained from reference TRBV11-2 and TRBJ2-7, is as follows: EAGVAQSPRYKIIEKRQSVAFWCNPISGHATLYWYQQILGQGPKLLIQFQNNGVVDDSQLPKDRFSAERLKGVDSTLKIQPAKLEDSAVYLCASREISEQYFGPGTRLTVT.

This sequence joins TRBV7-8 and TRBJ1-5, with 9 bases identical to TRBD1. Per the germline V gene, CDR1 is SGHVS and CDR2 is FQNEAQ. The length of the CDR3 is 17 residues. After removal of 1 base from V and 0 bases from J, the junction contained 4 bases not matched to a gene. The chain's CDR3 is CASSLGRTGDSNQPQHF. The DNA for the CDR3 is TGTGCCAGCAGCTTAGGTCGGACAGGGGATAGCAATCAGCCCCAGCATTTT. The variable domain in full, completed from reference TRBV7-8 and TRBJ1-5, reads GAGVSQSPRYKVAKRGQDVALRCDPISGHVSLFWYQQALGQGPEFLTYFQNEAQLDKSGLPSDRFFAERPEGSVSTLKIQRTQQEDSAVYLCASSLGRTGDSNQPQHFGDGTRLSIL.

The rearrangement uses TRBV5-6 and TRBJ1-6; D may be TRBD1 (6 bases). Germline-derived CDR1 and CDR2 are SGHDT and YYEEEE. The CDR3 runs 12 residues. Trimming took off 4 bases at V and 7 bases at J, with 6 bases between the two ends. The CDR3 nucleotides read TGTGCCAGCAGCAGGGGGAATTCACCCCTCCACTTT. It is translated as CASSRGNSPLHF.

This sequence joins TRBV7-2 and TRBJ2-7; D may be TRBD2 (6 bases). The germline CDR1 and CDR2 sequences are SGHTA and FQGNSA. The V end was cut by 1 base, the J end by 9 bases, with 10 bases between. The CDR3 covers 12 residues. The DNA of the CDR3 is TGTGCCAGCAGCTTAGAGGCGGGGTTGCAGTACTTC. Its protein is CASSLEAGLQYF.

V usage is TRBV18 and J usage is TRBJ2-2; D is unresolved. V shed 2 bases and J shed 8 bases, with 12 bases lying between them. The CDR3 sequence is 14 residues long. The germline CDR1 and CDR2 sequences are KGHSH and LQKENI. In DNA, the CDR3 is TGTGCCAGCTCACCAGACCAGAGGATAGGGGAGCTGTTTTTT. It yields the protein CASSPDQRIGELFF.

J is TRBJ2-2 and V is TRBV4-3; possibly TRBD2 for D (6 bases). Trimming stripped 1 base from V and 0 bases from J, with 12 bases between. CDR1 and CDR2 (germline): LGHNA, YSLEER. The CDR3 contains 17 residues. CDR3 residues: CASSQVWVAANTGELFF. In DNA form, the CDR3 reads TGCGCCAGCAGCCAAGTATGGGTAGCGGCGAACACCGGGGAGCTGTTTTTT.

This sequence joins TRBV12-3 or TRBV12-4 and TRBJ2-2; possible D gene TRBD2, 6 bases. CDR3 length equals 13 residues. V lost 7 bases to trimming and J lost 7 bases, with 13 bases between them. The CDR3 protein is CASNFGGYGELFF. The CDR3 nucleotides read TGTGCCAGCAATTTCGGAGGGTACGGGGAGCTGTTTTTT.

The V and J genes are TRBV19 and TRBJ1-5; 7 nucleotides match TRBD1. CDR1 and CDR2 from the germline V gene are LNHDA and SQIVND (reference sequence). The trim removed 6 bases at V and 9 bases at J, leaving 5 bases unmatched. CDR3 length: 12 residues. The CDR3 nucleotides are TGTGCCAGTAGGACAGGGCACATGCCCCAGCATTTT. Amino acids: CASRTGHMPQHF.

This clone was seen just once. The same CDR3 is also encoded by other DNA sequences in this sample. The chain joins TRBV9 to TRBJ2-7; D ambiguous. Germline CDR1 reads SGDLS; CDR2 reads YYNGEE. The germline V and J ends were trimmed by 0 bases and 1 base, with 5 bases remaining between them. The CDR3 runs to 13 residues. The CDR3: CASSVAGSYEQYF. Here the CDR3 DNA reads TGTGCCAGCAGCGTAGCCGGTTCCTACGAGCAGTACTTC.

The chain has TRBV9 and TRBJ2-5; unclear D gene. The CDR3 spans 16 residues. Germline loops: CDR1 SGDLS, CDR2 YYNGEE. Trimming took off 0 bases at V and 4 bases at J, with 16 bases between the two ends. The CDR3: CASSVENGDLPETQYF. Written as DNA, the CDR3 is TGTGCCAGCAGCGTAGAGAACGGCGACTTACCAGAGACCCAGTACTTC.